This T cell receptor (beta chain) was sequenced during a study of blood T cell repertoires in COVID-19. Study-level background: PBMCs, B-cell-depleted T cells, or T cells provided the cDNA or gDNA that made up the material.

Per the germline V gene, CDR1 is SGHVS and CDR2 is FQNEAQ. Trimming removed 5 bases from V and 5 bases from J; junction bases left unmatched: 8. The CDR3 spans 14 residues. Method: immunoSEQ multiplex PCR; TCRdb's copy keeps in-frame clones and lacks some. This sample has 310,000 or so clones, with approximately 89% found just once. Participant ages covered roughly 18 to 89 years across about 25 US areas. Two consecutive negative NP/OP PCR tests, clearance, or resolved symptoms defined Cohort 3 recovery. The chain employs TRBV7-8 and TRBJ1-1; TRBD1 aligns across 7 bases. The clonotype was recovered from a woman aged 40 to 50 who had recovered from COVID-19. Sample: PBMCs or T cells enriched from blood (not recorded which). The CDR3 is CASSRTTGATEAFF. The DNA for the CDR3 is TGTGCCAGCAGCCGTACCACAGGGGCAACTGAAGCTTTCTTT.